This T cell receptor beta chain was recovered during a study of CD8 T cells in ankylosing spondylitis. Per germline, CDR1 KGHSH and CDR2 LQKENI. This CDR3 is built from 13 residues. Between the trimmed V and J ends, which lost 2 bases and 6 bases, there was a span of 8 bases. From the 5' RACE reads, TCRdb called clonotypes with MiXCR, one entry per CDR3 protein. Of approximately 140,000 distinct CDR3 sequences listed, roughly 44% were seen once; the top ten hold approximately 16%. Sequencing was performed on synovial fluid, either unsorted or a sorted T cell fraction (not recorded which). The V call is TRBV18, the J call TRBJ1-5, with TRBD1 as a possible D gene (5 bases). This sequence originates from a male donor with ankylosing spondylitis. The DNA of the CDR3 is TGTGCCAGCTCACCAAGGGGCAGTCAGCCCCAGCATTTT. This sequence encodes CASSPRGSQPQHF.